A single sample is the source of the 9 T cell receptor beta chains below, sequenced in a study of blood T cell repertoires in COVID-19. Clones were read by immunoSEQ multiplex PCR, and TCRdb kept only the in-frame ones, dropping some. The profile shows about 200,000 clones, about 88% of them singletons. The sample consisted of peripheral blood. These receptors came from a man aged 50 to 59 with COVID-19, enrolled during active disease.

V and J are TRBV19 and TRBJ2-7, with 13 bases aligning to TRBD2. CDR3 length: 15 amino acids. Germline V gene sequence: CDR1 LNHDA, CDR2 SQIVND (reference sequence). V was clipped by 4 bases and J by 6 bases; unmatched bases: 6. CDR3 protein: CASSTTGLAGLEQYF. As DNA, the CDR3 is TGTGCCAGTAGTACAACGGGACTAGCGGGGCTCGAGCAGTACTTC.

For the CDR3, the DNA is TGTGCCAGCAGCTTGAAGGGGGAGACCCAGTACTTC. This codes for CASSLKGETQYF. V usage is TRBV5-6 and J usage is TRBJ2-5, with D possibly being TRBD1 (5 bases). In germline, CDR1 is SGHDT, CDR2 YYEEEE. The germline V and J ends were trimmed by 1 base and 5 bases, with 6 bases remaining between them. This CDR3 is 12 amino acids long.

The chain links TRBV11-3 to TRBJ2-1, with 7 nucleotides matching TRBD1. Germline-derived CDR1 and CDR2 are SGHNT and YENEEA. The CDR3 runs 15 residues. V shed 5 bases and J 0 bases; nucleotides not matched to a gene: 4. CDR3 nucleotides: TGTGCCAGCAGCCAGGGACAGATCTCCTACAATGAGCAGTTCTTC. Translating gives CASSQGQISYNEQFF. The full variable domain, completed using reference TRBV11-3 and TRBJ2-1, is EAGVVQSPRYKIIEKKQPVAFWCNPISGHNTLYWYLQNLGQGPELLIRYENEEAVDDSQLPKDRFSAERLKGVDSTLKIQPAELGDSAVYLCASSQGQISYNEQFFGPGTRLTVL.

This chain joins TRBV4-2 and TRBJ2-1, with 12 bases fitting TRBD2. Trimming removed 1 base from V and 3 bases from J; junction bases left unmatched: 4. This CDR3 has 17 amino acids. Germline V gives CDR1 LGHNA, CDR2 YNFKEQ. CDR3 sequence reads: CASSQVRTSGIYNEQFF. The CDR3 nucleotides read TGTGCCAGCAGCCAAGTTCGGACTAGCGGGATCTACAATGAGCAGTTCTTC.

This chain joins TRBV10-3 and TRBJ2-2; D might be TRBD1 (6 bases). Germline CDR1 and CDR2: ENHRY and SYGVKD. V gave up 5 bases and J gave up 5 bases, with 9 bases separating them. The CDR3 is made up of 13 amino acids. CDR3 DNA sequence: TGTGCCATCAGTCTAACAGGGACCGGGGAGCTGTTTTTT. It translates to CAISLTGTGELFF.

The genes are TRBV9 and TRBJ2-4; a weak D match, TRBD1 (5 bases). This CDR3 contains 15 residues. The V end lost 3 bases, the J end lost 6 bases, and 16 bases lay between the germline ends. The germline V gene encodes CDR1 SGDLS and CDR2 YYNGEE. CDR3 sequence (DNA): TGTGCCAGCAGCGGAAGGGGTCCCAAGGGAAACATTCAGTACTTC. Its translation is CASSGRGPKGNIQYF.

V is TRBV5-5 and J is TRBJ2-1; D is possibly TRBD1 (7 bases). Germline values: CDR1 SGHKS, CDR2 YYEKEE (reference sequence). V shed 0 bases and J shed 5 bases, with 15 bases lying between them. This CDR3 spans 16 amino acids. CDR3 in DNA: TGTGCCAGCAGCTTGGTCCCCAGGGGGGCCAACAATGAGCAGTTCTTC. As protein: CASSLVPRGANNEQFF.

This clone has only one observation. V gene TRBV9 combines with J gene TRBJ2-2; TRBD1 is a possible D gene (6 bases). The CDR3 covers 16 residues. Germline CDR1 reads SGDLS; CDR2 reads YYNGEE. V lost 3 bases to trimming and J lost 0 bases, with 12 bases between them. The CDR3 DNA reads TGTGCCAGCAGCGCACCGGGACAAACGAACACCGGGGAGCTGTTTTTT. Its protein is CASSAPGQTNTGELFF.

The rearrangement joins TRBV5-1 to TRBJ2-3; tentative D call: TRBD1 (6 bases). The germline V gene encodes CDR1 SGHRS and CDR2 YFSETQ. This CDR3 region has 14 residues. Deletions cut 0 bases from V and 6 bases from J, with 11 bases between. The CDR3 loop is CASSLATGSDTQYF. CDR3 nucleotide sequence: TGCGCCAGCAGCTTGGCCACAGGGTCGGATACGCAGTATTTT.